Listed below are T cell receptor beta chains from one sample, sequenced in a study of blood T cell repertoires in COVID-19. TCRdb keeps only in-frame clones here, not all; method: immunoSEQ multiplex PCR. The sample comprises 300,000 to 400,000 clones, approximately 91% of which are singletons, and 7% to 8% rests with the top ten. The sequenced material came from peripheral blood. The receptors derive from a woman in her seventies with COVID-19, enrolled during active disease. CDR3s include the opening cysteine and the closing phenylalanine or tryptophan. The D gene is left open where the match is weak. The size of a clone is reported for some rows only, either as once, few or many, or as a class for expanded clones.

d_call	j_call	clone_size	v_call	cdr3_aa	cdr3_nt
TRBD1	TRBJ2-5	NA	TRBV27	CASSLFRNRGRGKVQETQYF	TGTGCCAGCAGTTTATTCAGGAACAGGGGGCGGGGGAAAGTTCAAGAGACCCAGTACTTC
NA	TRBJ1-4	NA	TRBV5-1	CASSSGTFGGLVEKLFF	TGCGCCAGCAGCTCCGGTACCTTCGGGGGGCTTGTTGAAAAACTGTTTTTT
TRBD2	TRBJ2-3	NA	TRBV28	CASSLAGGRDTQYF	TGTGCCAGCAGTTTGGCGGGGGGGAGAGATACGCAGTATTTT
TRBD1	TRBJ1-1	NA	TRBV20-1	CSASQGGYTEAFF	TGCAGTGCTAGTCAGGGGGGTTATACTGAAGCTTTCTTT
NA	TRBJ1-1	NA	TRBV10-1	CASSDLSTEAFF	TGCGCCAGCAGTGACCTCAGTACTGAAGCTTTCTTT
NA	TRBJ1-3	NA	TRBV9	CASSVADSRVNTIYF	TGTGCCAGCAGCGTAGCCGACAGTCGCGTCAACACCATATATTTT
NA	TRBJ1-2	few	TRBV9	CASSAGNPNYGYTF	TGTGCCAGCAGCGCGGGGAATCCCAACTATGGCTACACCTTC
TRBD2	TRBJ2-1	NA	TRBV9	CASSVVPSGGRNEQFF	TGTGCCAGCAGCGTAGTACCCAGCGGGGGTCGCAATGAGCAGTTCTTC
NA	TRBJ1-6	NA	TRBV19	CASSIEFRNSPLHF	TGTGCCAGTAGTATAGAATTCCGTAATTCACCCCTCCACTTT
TRBD1	TRBJ1-5	NA	TRBV27	CASSRTGNSNQPQHF	TGTGCCAGCAGTCGGACAGGAAATAGCAATCAGCCCCAGCATTTT
NA	TRBJ1-1	NA	TRBV10-2	CASSEGGVRTEAFF	TGCGCCAGCAGTGAAGGGGGGGTTAGGACTGAAGCTTTCTTT
NA	TRBJ1-5	NA	TRBV12-1	CATFPNQPQHF	TGTGCCACCTTCCCCAATCAGCCCCAGCATTTT
TRBD1	TRBJ2-3	NA	TRBV7-3	CASSRGQGADTQYF	TGTGCCAGCAGTCGAGGACAGGGGGCAGATACGCAGTATTTT
NA	TRBJ1-1	NA	TRBV3-1/TRBV3-2	CASSQDSGLNTEAFF	TGTGCCAGCAGCCAAGATTCGGGGTTGAACACTGAAGCTTTCTTT
TRBD1	TRBJ2-7	NA	TRBV29-1	CSAIRDRVYEQYF	TGCAGCGCGATTCGGGACAGGGTCTACGAGCAGTACTTC
NA	TRBJ2-5	NA	TRBV2	CASSGVETQYF	TGTGCCAGCAGTGGAGTGGAGACCCAGTACTTC
NA	TRBJ1-4	few	TRBV9	CASSVTGLDEKLFF	TGTGCCAGCAGCGTAACCGGTTTAGATGAAAAACTGTTTTTT
TRBD1	TRBJ2-7	NA	TRBV7-9	CASSQKTGGLSYEQYF	TGTGCCAGCAGCCAAAAGACAGGGGGCCTCTCCTACGAGCAGTACTTC
TRBD1	TRBJ2-6	NA	TRBV7-9	CASSSQPGQAIAGANVLTF	TGTGCCAGCAGCTCCCAACCGGGACAGGCGATAGCTGGGGCCAACGTCCTGACTTTC
NA	TRBJ2-2	few	TRBV12-3/TRBV12-4	CASRGSPGELFF	TGTGCCAGCAGGGGGAGCCCCGGGGAGCTGTTTTTT
NA	TRBJ2-2	NA	TRBV18	CASSPSGATGELFF	TGTGCCAGCTCACCGTCAGGGGCCACCGGGGAGCTGTTTTTT
TRBD1	TRBJ1-1	NA	TRBV2	CASRQTGMFSEAFF	TGTGCCAGCAGACAGACAGGGATGTTCTCTGAAGCTTTCTTT
NA	TRBJ1-2	NA	TRBV27	CASSLWGQGYGYTF	TGTGCCAGCAGTTTATGGGGGCAGGGCTATGGCTACACCTTC
TRBD2	TRBJ2-1	NA	TRBV6-6	CASSQGLAGGYNEQFF	TGTGCCAGCAGCCAGGGACTAGCGGGGGGGTACAATGAGCAGTTCTTC
NA	TRBJ1-1	NA	TRBV7-9	CASSLAVTEAFF	TGTGCCAGCAGCTTGGCGGTAACTGAAGCTTTCTTT
TRBD1	TRBJ1-1	NA	TRBV28	CATLTGRAFF	TGTGCCACCCTGACAGGGAGAGCTTTCTTT
NA	TRBJ1-2	NA	TRBV2	CASREDSPGNYGYTF	TGTGCCAGCAGGGAAGACAGCCCAGGGAACTATGGCTACACCTTC
TRBD1	TRBJ2-5	NA	TRBV5-1	CASTPGQGPETQYF	TGCGCCAGCACCCCGGGACAGGGTCCGGAGACCCAGTACTTC
NA	TRBJ1-5	NA	TRBV27	CASSLLAGQPQHF	TGTGCCAGCAGTTTATTGGCGGGCCAGCCCCAGCATTTT
NA	TRBJ1-2	NA	TRBV6-1	CASSDSARGYTF	TGTGCCAGCAGTGACAGTGCCAGAGGCTACACCTTC
NA	TRBJ1-6	NA	TRBV28	CASSTGTPNSPLHF	TGTGCCAGCAGTACCGGGACACCCAATTCACCCCTCCACTTT
NA	TRBJ1-1	NA	TRBV27	CASSQTLKTEAFF	TGTGCCAGCAGCCAGACTTTAAAGACTGAAGCTTTCTTT
TRBD2	TRBJ2-3	NA	TRBV19	CAIARESTDTQYF	TGTGCCATCGCGCGGGAGTCGACAGATACGCAGTATTTT
NA	TRBJ1-2	NA	TRBV2	CASSEATGLEDGYTF	TGTGCCAGCAGTGAAGCGACAGGCCTGGAGGATGGCTACACCTTC
NA	TRBJ1-5	NA	TRBV28	CASSFNSNQPQHF	TGTGCCAGCAGTTTCAATAGCAATCAGCCCCAGCATTTT
NA	TRBJ1-1	few	TRBV6-6	CASRLGQHTEAFF	TGTGCCAGCAGACTCGGACAGCACACTGAAGCTTTCTTT
NA	TRBJ1-5	NA	TRBV7-9	CASSLVGEQPQHF	TGTGCCAGCAGCTTAGTAGGAGAGCAGCCCCAGCATTTT
NA	TRBJ1-2	few	TRBV7-2	CASSFRTEGNYGYTF	TGTGCCAGCAGCTTCCGGACAGAGGGGAACTATGGCTACACCTTC
NA	TRBJ1-2	NA	TRBV5-6	CASSLGTVYYDYTF	TGTGCCAGCAGCTTGGGGACAGTCTACTATGACTACACCTTC
TRBD2	TRBJ2-2	NA	TRBV7-8	CASSLGRSGRNTGELFF	TGTGCCAGCAGCTTAGGAAGAAGCGGGAGGAACACCGGGGAGCTGTTTTTT
TRBD2	TRBJ2-2	NA	TRBV7-2	CASSLRVSGGTGELFF	TGTGCCAGCAGCTTAAGGGTTAGCGGGGGCACCGGGGAGCTGTTTTTT
NA	TRBJ2-2	NA	TRBV6-6	CASRATGTNTGELFF	TGTGCCAGCAGAGCCACAGGGACGAACACCGGGGAGCTGTTTTTT
NA	TRBJ1-6	NA	TRBV10-3	CAISDQGPYNSPLHF	TGTGCCATCAGTGATCAGGGGCCATATAATTCACCCCTCCACTTT
TRBD1	TRBJ2-7	NA	TRBV10-2	CASSAGGGEQYF	TGCGCCAGCAGTGCAGGGGGTGGAGAGCAGTACTTC